The 6 T cell receptor beta chains listed next were all sequenced from one sample in a study of persistence of HIV-infected CD4 T cells. Cells were stimulated nonspecifically with anti-CD3/anti-CD28 magnetic beads. CD4+ T cells upregulating both CD40 ligand and CD69 were sorted as responding cells. This was the immunoSEQ version 4 assay in survey mode. TCRdb's table, derived via immunoSEQ multiplex PCR, lists solely in-frame clones and lacks some. The sample records roughly 43,000 clones, about 90% being singletons. No antigens are known for them. Specimen: CD4+ T cells sorted from PBMCs after approximately 19-hour stimulation, collected from a patient who received antiretroviral therapy. The receptors come from an adult man with HIV who was CMV-seropositive.

The CDR3 loop is CASSLFGQRYSTEKLFF. The DNA for the CDR3 is TGTGCCAGCTCATTGTTCGGACAGAGGTATTCGACTGAAAAACTGTTTTTT. This chain connects TRBV18 to TRBJ1-4; perhaps TRBD1 as D (6 bases). This CDR3 has 17 amino acids. Trimming stripped 5 bases from V and 7 bases from J, with 23 bases between. Germline CDR1 reads KGHSH; CDR2 reads LQKENI.

The chain is built from TRBV27 and TRBJ1-5; D call uncertain. Germline V CDR1 and CDR2: MNHEY, SMNVEV (reference sequence). The CDR3 has 12 residues. V lost 7 bases to trimming and J lost 5 bases, with 9 bases between them. The CDR3 is CASKHPDQPQHF. In DNA, the CDR3 is TGTGCCAGCAAACATCCCGATCAGCCCCAGCATTTT.

J is TRBJ2-7 and V is TRBV19; 10 bases agree with TRBD1. This CDR3 is built from 16 residues. V lost 5 bases to trimming and J lost 3 bases; unmatched junction nucleotides: 10. Germline CDR1 reads LNHDA; CDR2 reads SQIVND (reference sequence). The CDR3 nucleotides read TGTGCCAGTAGTTCTTCGACCCGGACAGGGGGCTACGAGCAGTACTTC. Translating it yields CASSSSTRTGGYEQYF. The full variable domain, its missing parts supplied by reference TRBV19 and TRBJ2-7, is DGGITQSPKYLFRKEGQNVTLSCEQNLNHDAMYWYRQDPGQGLRLIYYSQIVNDFQKGDIAEGYSVSREKKESFPLTVTSAQKNPTAFYLCASSSSTRTGGYEQYFGPGTRLTVT.

There are a few counts of this clone. The rearrangement uses TRBV21-1 and TRBJ1-1; the table's D call of TRBD1 was not tested on the DNA. TRBV21-1 is designated a pseudogene. This CDR3 is built from 14 residues. The CDR3 is CASIRTGTNTEAFF. The CDR3 DNA sequence: TGTGCCAGCATCCGGACAGGGACGAACACTGAAGCTTTCTTT.

This clone was counted between two and nine times. The V call is TRBV10-2, the J call TRBJ2-3; D ambiguous. CDR3 length: 11 amino acids. Trimming cost V 4 bases and J 6 bases, with 5 bases left between them. Per the germline V gene, CDR1 is WSHSY and CDR2 is SAAADI. CDR3 sequence: CASSASDTQYF. CDR3 DNA: TGCGCCAGCAGTGCCAGTGATACGCAGTATTTT.

The rearrangement links TRBV4-1 to TRBJ1-5; D unresolved. The CDR3 extends over 15 amino acids. Germline V gene sequence: CDR1 MGHRA, CDR2 YSYEKL. V was trimmed by 4 bases and J by 0 bases, leaving 10 bases between them. The CDR3 nucleotides are TGCGCCAGCAGCCCCCTAGAGAATAGCAATCAGCCCCAGCATTTT. Residues: CASSPLENSNQPQHF.